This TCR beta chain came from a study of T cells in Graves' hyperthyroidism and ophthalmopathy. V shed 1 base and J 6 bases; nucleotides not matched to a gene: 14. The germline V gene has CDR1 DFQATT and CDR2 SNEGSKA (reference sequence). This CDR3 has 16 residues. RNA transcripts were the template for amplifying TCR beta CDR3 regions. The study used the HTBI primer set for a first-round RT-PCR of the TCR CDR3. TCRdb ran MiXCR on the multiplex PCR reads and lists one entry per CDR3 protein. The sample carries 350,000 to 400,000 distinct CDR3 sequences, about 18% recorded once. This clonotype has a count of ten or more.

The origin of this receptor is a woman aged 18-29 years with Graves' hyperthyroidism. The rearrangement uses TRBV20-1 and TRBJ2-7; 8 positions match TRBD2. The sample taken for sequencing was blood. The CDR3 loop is CSARVASGLLVGEQYF. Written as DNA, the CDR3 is TGCAGTGCTAGAGTGGCTAGCGGGCTTTTGGTCGGCGAGCAGTACTTC.